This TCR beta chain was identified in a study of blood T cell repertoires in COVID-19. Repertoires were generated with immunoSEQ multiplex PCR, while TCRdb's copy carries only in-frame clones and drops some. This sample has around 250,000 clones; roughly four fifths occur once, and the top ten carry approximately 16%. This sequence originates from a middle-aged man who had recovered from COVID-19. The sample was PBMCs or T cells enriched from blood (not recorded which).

The CDR3 DNA reads TGTGCCTGGAGTCAGTCCTACGAGCAGTACTTC. Its translation is CAWSQSYEQYF. This chain uses TRBV30 with TRBJ2-7; D is uncertain. Trimming removed 2 bases at V and 1 base at J, with 3 bases between. Looked up from germline, CDR1 is GTSNPN and CDR2 is SVGIG (reference sequence). CDR3 length: 11 residues.